The entry below describes one T cell receptor (beta chain). This CDR3 comprises 21 residues. This entry comes from a study of blood T cell repertoires in COVID-19. Authors' methods: Amplification with reference gene primers provided the estimates of nucleated cell counts. Assay: immunoSEQ multiplex PCR; the TCRdb copy retains only in-frame clones and omits some. Clone size and V and J calls were adopted from that table, with D and trimming inferred from the DNA. The sample includes about 100,000 clones, about 90% of them seen just once. The rearrangement uses TRBV12-2 and TRBJ1-2; TRBD1 is taken as the D call from the table, unchecked against the DNA. TRBV12-2 is shown as a pseudogene. The sequence came from a man older than 75 with acute or convalescent COVID-19. The source material was peripheral blood. In DNA, the CDR3 is TGTGCAAGTCGCTTAGTAAAAATCTGGGACAGGGTGGATATTTGGAGCTATGGCTACACCTTC. Its translation is CASRLVKIWDRVDIWSYGYTF.